A selection of T cell receptor beta chains follows, all from one sample in a study of blood T cell repertoires in COVID-19. This table comes from immunoSEQ multiplex PCR, and its TCRdb copy is limited to in-frame clones, with some not included. In the table there are roughly 200,000 clones, more than 70% of which are singletons. The sequenced sample was PBMCs or T cells enriched from blood (not recorded which). Receptors originate from a woman aged 25 to 39 who had recovered from COVID-19. Each CDR3 is given with its conserved first and last residue. The D gene is left open where the match is weak. Only some rows state a clone size, as once, few, many or a class for expanded clones.

j_gene: TRBJ2-4; d_gene: .; abundance: .; v_gene: TRBV7-8; CDR3aa: CASSLGTAGENIQYF; CDR3nt: TGTGCCAGCAGCTTAGGGACAGCCGGCGAGAACATTCAGTACTTC
j_gene: TRBJ1-2; d_gene: .; abundance: .; v_gene: TRBV19; CDR3aa: CASSIRREGYTF; CDR3nt: TGTGCCAGTAGTATTCGGAGAGAAGGCTACACCTTC
j_gene: TRBJ2-1; d_gene: TRBD1; abundance: .; v_gene: TRBV24-1; CDR3aa: CATSDSGQGGYNEQFF; CDR3nt: TGTGCCACCAGTGATTCGGGACAGGGGGGATACAATGAGCAGTTCTTC
j_gene: TRBJ2-2; d_gene: .; abundance: .; v_gene: TRBV24-1; CDR3aa: CATSPPRDLRGNTGELFF; CDR3nt: TGTGCCACCAGCCCCCCTAGGGATTTGCGGGGGAACACCGGGGAGCTGTTTTTT
j_gene: TRBJ2-7; d_gene: .; abundance: .; v_gene: TRBV27; CDR3aa: CASSLSRSYEQYF; CDR3nt: TGTGCCAGCAGTTTATCGCGAAGTTACGAGCAGTACTTC
j_gene: TRBJ1-2; d_gene: TRBD1; abundance: .; v_gene: TRBV28; CDR3aa: CASSPDRPNYGYTF; CDR3nt: TGTGCCAGCAGTCCGGACAGGCCCAACTATGGCTACACCTTC
j_gene: TRBJ2-7; d_gene: TRBD2; abundance: .; v_gene: TRBV7-2; CDR3aa: CASSLRGGGRVEQYF; CDR3nt: TGTGCCAGCAGCTTAAGAGGTGGCGGGAGAGTCGAGCAGTACTTC
j_gene: TRBJ2-4; d_gene: TRBD2; abundance: .; v_gene: TRBV10-2; CDR3aa: CASTPGTSGRMVAKNIQYF; CDR3nt: TGCGCCAGCACTCCGGGGACTAGCGGGAGAATGGTGGCCAAAAACATTCAGTACTTC
j_gene: TRBJ2-1; d_gene: TRBD2; abundance: .; v_gene: TRBV29-1; CDR3aa: CSVESDTLSSGEFSYNEQFF; CDR3nt: TGCAGCGTTGAATCGGACACCCTCTCTAGCGGAGAATTCTCCTACAATGAGCAGTTCTTC
j_gene: TRBJ1-2; d_gene: TRBD1; abundance: .; v_gene: TRBV9; CDR3aa: CASSVDPRDRDRVIGYTF; CDR3nt: TGTGCCAGCAGCGTAGATCCCCGAGATCGGGACAGGGTCATTGGCTACACCTTC
j_gene: TRBJ1-1; d_gene: .; abundance: .; v_gene: TRBV28; CDR3aa: CAIARWGGLTEAFF; CDR3nt: TGTGCCATCGCGCGCTGGGGGGGGCTGACTGAAGCTTTCTTT
j_gene: TRBJ1-2; d_gene: .; abundance: .; v_gene: TRBV6-5; CDR3aa: CASSPGFGGYTF; CDR3nt: TGTGCCAGCAGCCCAGGGTTTGGCGGCTACACCTTC
j_gene: TRBJ2-7; d_gene: TRBD2; abundance: .; v_gene: TRBV6-1; CDR3aa: CASSEGTSGAAEQYF; CDR3nt: TGTGCCAGCAGTGAAGGCACTAGCGGAGCTGCCGAGCAGTACTTC
j_gene: TRBJ2-7; d_gene: TRBD1; abundance: .; v_gene: TRBV5-4; CDR3aa: CASSLDRGHVNEQYF; CDR3nt: TGTGCCAGCAGCCTGGACAGGGGGCATGTAAACGAGCAGTACTTC
j_gene: TRBJ1-1; d_gene: .; abundance: .; v_gene: TRBV25-1; CDR3aa: CASSEYGGRNTEAFF; CDR3nt: TGTGCCAGCAGTGAATACGGCGGCAGAAACACTGAAGCTTTCTTT
j_gene: TRBJ2-7; d_gene: TRBD2; abundance: .; v_gene: TRBV29-1; CDR3aa: CSVVQRESFYEQYF; CDR3nt: TGCAGCGTTGTTCAGCGGGAGTCTTTCTACGAGCAGTACTTC
j_gene: TRBJ2-7; d_gene: TRBD2; abundance: .; v_gene: TRBV18; CDR3aa: CASFLSGGRRSEQYF; CDR3nt: TGTGCCAGCTTCTTGAGTGGCGGGAGGAGGTCCGAGCAGTACTTC
j_gene: TRBJ2-5; d_gene: TRBD2; abundance: .; v_gene: TRBV11-3; CDR3aa: CASSLGTSGGEETQYF; CDR3nt: TGTGCCAGCAGCCTTGGGACTAGCGGAGGGGAAGAGACCCAGTACTTC
j_gene: TRBJ1-5; d_gene: .; abundance: .; v_gene: TRBV28; CDR3aa: CASSLGGLVQPQHF; CDR3nt: TGTGCCAGCAGCCTCGGGGGTTTGGTTCAGCCCCAGCATTTT
j_gene: TRBJ2-2; d_gene: .; abundance: .; v_gene: TRBV6-1; CDR3aa: CASSEASSNTGELFF; CDR3nt: TGTGCCAGCAGTGAAGCTTCCAGTAACACCGGGGAGCTGTTTTTT
j_gene: TRBJ2-3; d_gene: .; abundance: .; v_gene: TRBV19; CDR3aa: CASSGRESGTDTQYF; CDR3nt: TGTGCCAGTAGTGGCAGGGAAAGTGGCACAGATACGCAGTATTTT
j_gene: TRBJ2-2; d_gene: .; abundance: .; v_gene: TRBV13; CDR3aa: CASKNWGRSTGELFF; CDR3nt: TGTGCCAGCAAGAACTGGGGGCGGAGCACCGGGGAGCTGTTTTTT
j_gene: TRBJ2-1; d_gene: TRBD1; abundance: once; v_gene: TRBV3-1/TRBV3-2; CDR3aa: CASSQPGQGDNEQFF; CDR3nt: TGTGCCAGCAGCCAACCGGGACAGGGGGACAATGAGCAGTTCTTC
j_gene: TRBJ2-2; d_gene: TRBD2; abundance: .; v_gene: TRBV10-3; CDR3aa: CAISESGTRFAGELFF; CDR3nt: TGTGCCATCAGTGAGTCGGGGACTAGGTTTGCCGGGGAGCTGTTTTTT
j_gene: TRBJ2-1; d_gene: TRBD2; abundance: .; v_gene: TRBV18; CDR3aa: CASSPQRGLAGAEDEQFF; CDR3nt: TGTGCCAGCTCACCACAACGGGGACTAGCGGGAGCTGAGGATGAGCAGTTCTTC
j_gene: TRBJ2-7; d_gene: .; abundance: .; v_gene: TRBV21-1; CDR3aa: CASSGKAQGTLTYEQYF; CDR3nt: TGTGCCAGCAGCGGCAAAGCGCAGGGGACCCTTACCTACGAGCAGTACTTC
j_gene: TRBJ1-2; d_gene: TRBD1; abundance: few; v_gene: TRBV5-4; CDR3aa: CASSLGTGGVFYGYTF; CDR3nt: TGTGCCAGCAGCCTTGGGACAGGGGGCGTTTTCTATGGCTACACCTTC
j_gene: TRBJ2-3; d_gene: .; abundance: .; v_gene: TRBV4-1; CDR3aa: CASSRQTGRPDTQYF; CDR3nt: TGCGCCAGCAGCCGACAGACAGGGAGGCCGGATACGCAGTATTTT
j_gene: TRBJ1-4; d_gene: .; abundance: .; v_gene: TRBV6-1; CDR3aa: CASSETGDHREKLFF; CDR3nt: TGTGCCAGCAGTGAGACGGGTGACCATCGGGAAAAACTGTTTTTT
j_gene: TRBJ1-1; d_gene: .; abundance: .; v_gene: TRBV4-1; CDR3aa: CASSQDGGEGGTEAFF; CDR3nt: TGCGCCAGCAGCCAGGACGGGGGGGAGGGCGGCACTGAAGCTTTCTTT
j_gene: TRBJ2-7; d_gene: TRBD2; abundance: .; v_gene: TRBV2; CDR3aa: CASRGLAIEQYF; CDR3nt: TGTGCCAGCAGAGGACTAGCGATCGAGCAGTACTTC
j_gene: TRBJ1-5; d_gene: .; abundance: .; v_gene: TRBV19; CDR3aa: CATSDRFTGQPQHF; CDR3nt: TGTGCCACCTCGGATCGATTCACGGGTCAGCCCCAGCATTTT
j_gene: TRBJ1-5; d_gene: .; abundance: .; v_gene: TRBV7-2; CDR3aa: CASSLGGGQNDQPQHF; CDR3nt: TGTGCCAGCAGCTTAGGAGGCGGGCAGAACGATCAGCCCCAGCATTTT
j_gene: TRBJ2-2; d_gene: TRBD2; abundance: .; v_gene: TRBV19; CDR3aa: CASNKRETAGELFF; CDR3nt: TGTGCCAGTAATAAGCGGGAGACGGCCGGGGAGCTGTTTTTT
j_gene: TRBJ2-3; d_gene: TRBD1; abundance: .; v_gene: TRBV24-1; CDR3aa: CATSAVGQGNADTQYF; CDR3nt: TGTGCCACCAGTGCCGTGGGACAGGGGAACGCAGATACGCAGTATTTT
j_gene: TRBJ2-7; d_gene: TRBD2; abundance: once; v_gene: TRBV7-2; CDR3aa: CASSTGASGSYEQYF; CDR3nt: TGTGCCAGCAGCACAGGGGCTAGCGGGAGCTACGAGCAGTACTTC
j_gene: TRBJ2-3; d_gene: .; abundance: .; v_gene: TRBV7-2; CDR3aa: CASSLSPFGGDTQYF; CDR3nt: TGTGCCAGCAGCTTAAGTCCCTTCGGTGGAGATACGCAGTATTTT
j_gene: TRBJ1-4; d_gene: .; abundance: .; v_gene: TRBV7-9; CDR3aa: CASSLSGQINEKLFF; CDR3nt: TGTGCCAGCAGCTTGTCAGGGCAAATAAACGAAAAACTGTTTTTT
j_gene: TRBJ1-1; d_gene: TRBD1; abundance: .; v_gene: TRBV19; CDR3aa: CASFPTGKSTEAFF; CDR3nt: TGTGCCAGTTTTCCGACAGGGAAGAGCACTGAAGCTTTCTTT
j_gene: TRBJ2-7; d_gene: TRBD2; abundance: .; v_gene: TRBV2; CDR3aa: CASSEIRLADPTYEQYF; CDR3nt: TGTGCCAGCAGTGAAATCCGGCTAGCGGACCCCACCTACGAGCAGTACTTC
j_gene: TRBJ2-3; d_gene: TRBD2; abundance: .; v_gene: TRBV2; CDR3aa: CASGLAGADTQYF; CDR3nt: TGTGCCAGCGGTCTAGCGGGCGCAGATACGCAGTATTTT
j_gene: TRBJ2-3; d_gene: .; abundance: .; v_gene: TRBV19; CDR3aa: CASSQYASDTQYF; CDR3nt: TGTGCCAGTAGTCAATACGCGTCGGATACGCAGTATTTT
j_gene: TRBJ2-1; d_gene: TRBD2; abundance: .; v_gene: TRBV3-1/TRBV3-2; CDR3aa: CASSQGTSGYEQFF; CDR3nt: TGTGCCAGCAGCCAGGGGACTAGCGGGTATGAGCAGTTCTTC
j_gene: TRBJ2-3; d_gene: .; abundance: .; v_gene: TRBV21-1; CDR3aa: CASSICERGTDTQYF; CDR3nt: TGTGCCAGCAGCATCTGTGAGCGCGGCACAGATACGCAGTATTTT
j_gene: TRBJ1-1; d_gene: .; abundance: .; v_gene: TRBV2; CDR3aa: CASIHPTNTEAFF; CDR3nt: TGTGCCAGCATCCACCCTACGAACACTGAAGCTTTCTTT
j_gene: TRBJ2-5; d_gene: TRBD2; abundance: once; v_gene: TRBV4-2; CDR3aa: CASSQGGLAAEEGQETQYF; CDR3nt: TGTGCCAGCAGCCAAGGAGGACTAGCGGCAGAGGAGGGCCAAGAGACCCAGTACTTC
j_gene: TRBJ2-7; d_gene: TRBD2; abundance: .; v_gene: TRBV27; CDR3aa: CDPGGENEQYF; CDR3nt: TGTGACCCGGGGGGAGAGAACGAGCAGTACTTC
j_gene: TRBJ2-7; d_gene: .; abundance: .; v_gene: TRBV6-5; CDR3aa: CASMFSYEQYF; CDR3nt: TGTGCCAGCATGTTCAGCTACGAGCAGTACTTC